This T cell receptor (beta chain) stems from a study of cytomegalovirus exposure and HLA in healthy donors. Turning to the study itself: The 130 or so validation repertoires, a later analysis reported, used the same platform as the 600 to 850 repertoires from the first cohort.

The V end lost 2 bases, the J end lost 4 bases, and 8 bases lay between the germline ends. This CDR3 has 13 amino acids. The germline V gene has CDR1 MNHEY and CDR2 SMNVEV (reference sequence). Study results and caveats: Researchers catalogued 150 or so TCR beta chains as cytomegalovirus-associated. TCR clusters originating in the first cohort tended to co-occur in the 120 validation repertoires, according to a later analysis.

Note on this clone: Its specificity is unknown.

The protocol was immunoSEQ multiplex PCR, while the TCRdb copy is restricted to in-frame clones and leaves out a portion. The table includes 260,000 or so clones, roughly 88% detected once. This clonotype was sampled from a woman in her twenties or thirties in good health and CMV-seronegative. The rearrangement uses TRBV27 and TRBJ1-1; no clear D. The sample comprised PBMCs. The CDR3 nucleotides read TGTGCCAGCAGTTTAATGCAGACCACTGAAGCTTTCTTT. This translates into CASSLMQTTEAFF.